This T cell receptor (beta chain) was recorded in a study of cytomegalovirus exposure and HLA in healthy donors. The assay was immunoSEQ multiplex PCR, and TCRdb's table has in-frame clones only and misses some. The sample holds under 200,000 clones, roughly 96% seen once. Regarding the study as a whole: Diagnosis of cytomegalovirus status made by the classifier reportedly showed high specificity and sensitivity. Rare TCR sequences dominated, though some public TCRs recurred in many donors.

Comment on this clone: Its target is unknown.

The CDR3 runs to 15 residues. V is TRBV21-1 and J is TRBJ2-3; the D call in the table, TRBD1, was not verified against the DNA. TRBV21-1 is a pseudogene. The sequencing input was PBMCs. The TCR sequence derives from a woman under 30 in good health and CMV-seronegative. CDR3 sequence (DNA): TGTGCCAGCCAGGCTAACCAGCTACTCACAGATACGCAGTATTTT. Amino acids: CASQANQLLTDTQYF.